This T cell receptor (beta chain) is from a study of blood T cell repertoires in COVID-19. Whole-study context: Collection of acute and convalescent COVID-19 samples took place in the United States, Italy and Spain. From T cells, B-cell-depleted T cells, or PBMCs came the material, which was cDNA or gDNA.

In the original processing: Reference gene primer amplification in the assay estimated nucleated cell counts. Sequencing was performed with immunoSEQ multiplex PCR; in TCRdb, only in-frame clones are kept and a portion is missing. The DNA gave D and trimming, while V, J and clone size come from that table. Of tens of thousands of clones in the sample, roughly nine tenths were seen once. Concerning this clone: At one boundary the junction diverges from the germline segment, which might be a read error.

The length of the CDR3 is 12 residues. Germline V gene data show CDR1 as KGHSH and CDR2 as LQKENI. The chain joins TRBV18 to TRBJ1-1, with 8 bases matching TRBD1. This TCR was recovered from a man older than 75 in a cohort sampled during active COVID-19. The sequencing sample was made of peripheral blood. The CDR3 region is CASSPLGDRYFF. Here the CDR3 DNA reads TGTGCCAGCTCACCATTAGGGGACAGGTACTTTTTT.